The sequence of this T cell receptor beta chain was determined in a study of metastatic and nonmetastatic thyroid tumors. Overall study: Across peripheral blood and tumor or nodule tissue samples taken from malignant and benign thyroid patients, the repertoires were compared with one another. Study conclusions and caveats: When malignant thyroid tumors were compared with benign nodules, TCR beta diversity was reportedly significantly higher in the malignant tumors. This held in both blood and tumor samples.

This clone appeared a single time. The antigen remains unidentified. One end of the junction varies from germline; a read error may be responsible. There were no patients who had received any treatment before thyroid surgery. Authors' processing steps: The study built a papillary thyroid cancer distant-metastasis classifier from CDR3 differences across clinicopathological groups. Using MiXCR, TCRdb reanalyzed the PCR reads. The V and J calls and clone size are TCRdb's, not the authors'. This sample has 5,500 to 8,500 clones, with more than 30% found just once. CDR1 and CDR2 from the germline V gene are SGHRS and YFSETQ. CDR3 length: 14 residues.

This receptor was taken from a female donor with papillary thyroid cancer or a benign thyroid nodule (not recorded which). Some clones in this sample may be carry-over from other donors' samples. The sequencing input was adjacent normal tissue. This chain uses TRBV5-1 with TRBJ2-5, with D perhaps TRBD1 (5 bases). The CDR3 loop is CARSLQQAQETEYF. The CDR3 coding sequence is TGCGCCAGAAGCCTGCAACAGGCCCAAGAGACCGAGTACTTC.